This T cell receptor beta chain was identified in a study of spatial heterogeneity in lung cancer. The study, taken as a whole, reports: Tumoral mutation counts were tracked by counts of expanded intratumoral alpha and beta TCRs.

TCRdb re-called the 5' RACE reads through MiXCR, storing one row per CDR3 protein. The profile shows about 7,000 distinct CDR3 sequences, 13% of them singletons. This clonotype rates as medium-sized (0.01 to 0.1%). What it recognizes is unknown. The time point is: sample taken at primary tumor resection. Germline V gene lookup returns CDR1 SGHDN and CDR2 FVKESK. Trimming stripped 4 bases from V and 5 bases from J, with 9 bases between. CDR3 length: 13 residues. V and J are TRBV14 and TRBJ2-1; TRBD2 is a possible D gene (5 bases). The source was lung tumor tissue, collected at surgery. The origin of this receptor is a male donor with early-stage non-small cell lung cancer. The CDR3 bases are TGTGCCAGCAGCCCGGGGTCTCACAATGAGCAGTTCTTC. Translated, it gives CASSPGSHNEQFF.